The T cell receptor (beta chain) under discussion was sequenced for a study of CD8+ T cells in alopecia areata. Background on the study: Treated patients received oral tofacitinib, 5 to 10 mg twice daily. Tofacitinib ran 6 to 18 months, followed by 6 months off drug.

Described treatment: oral pan-JAK inhibitor, 5-10 mg twice daily. Peripheral blood and lesional scalp punch biopsies were taken from alopecia areata patients. The CDR3 runs 11 residues. The V gene's germline CDR1 is GTSNPN and CDR2 SVGIG (reference sequence). J gave up 5 bases and V 5 bases, and 3 bases lay outside the gene matches. Once RNA had been extracted, it was reverse transcribed into cDNA to act as the sequencing template. Measured with immunoSEQ multiplex PCR; TCRdb has only the in-frame clones, and not every one. The sample lists 150,000 to 200,000 clones, under 70% occurring once. Sequencing used CD4+ T cells sorted from blood, obtained at week 4, from a patient treated with tofacitinib. The receptor's source is a human donor with alopecia areata. This chain joins TRBV30 and TRBJ2-7, with 7 bases aligning to TRBD2. The CDR3 sequence: CAWSGRDEQYF. As DNA, the CDR3 is TGTGCCTGGTCGGGGAGGGACGAGCAGTACTTC.